Here is one TCR beta chain with its context. It lacks a known antigen. Base qualities were left out, and no much larger clone turns up one base away. As encoded in the germline V gene, CDR1 is MDHEN while CDR2 is SYDVKM. Measured from the cysteine to the phenylalanine, the CDR3 is 12 residues long. Only CDR3 DNA is held: 36 bases, read in frame from base 1. V lost 3 bases and J lost 1 base; the stretch between them is 4 bases long. The record originates from a study of PD-1 and CTLA-4 blockade in melanoma (dated by TCRdb to the early 2020s). Background on the whole study: The study compared how PD-1 blockade and CTLA-4 blockade affected the melanoma-reactive CD8 T cell response in patients with melanoma.

Libraries were made using the immunoSEQ multiplex PCR assay. TCRdb limited this immuneACCESS table to in-frame rearrangements with V and J called. A share of clones is missing; checked studies link under half to unresolved V genes, and the rest is unexplained. Counted in this sample were tens of thousands of clones; 88% of them appeared once. The biggest ten clones account for roughly 6% of the sample. Rearrangement joined TRBV28 to TRBJ2-7; the D segment cannot be called with confidence. Material: CD8+ T cells from peripheral blood, obtained from a patient given anti-PD-1 treatment. The receptor was isolated from a human donor with melanoma. The CDR3 region: CASSFGSYEQYF. The DNA is as follows: TGTGCCAGCAGTTTCGGGTCCTACGAGCAGTACTTC.